These 27 T cell receptor beta chains came from one sample sequenced in a study of T cell responses to AZD1222 COVID-19 vaccine. Produced via immunoSEQ multiplex PCR; TCRdb's table is partial and in-frame only. The sample lists about 110,000 clones, about 87% occurring once. This specimen consisted of peripheral blood, obtained 28 days after the second AZD1222 dose. The receptor source for this set is an adult who received the AZD1222 COVID-19 vaccine.

The rearrangement links TRBV7-9 to TRBJ2-7; 7 bases line up with TRBD1. CDR1 is SEHNR and CDR2 is FQNEAQ in the germline V gene (reference sequence). The CDR3 is 12 amino acids. The CDR3 nucleotides read TGTGCTGTCCTAGGGGGCCTCTACGAGCAGTACTTC. Amino acid sequence: CAVLGGLYEQYF.

The genes are TRBV11-2 and TRBJ2-5, with 7 bases fitting TRBD2. V dropped 0 bases and J dropped 5; count of bases not matched to a gene: 3. The CDR3 sequence is 14 residues long. CDR1 SGHAT and CDR2 FQNNGV come from the germline V gene. CDR3 loop: CASSLEGGRETQYF. The DNA of the CDR3 is TGTGCCAGCAGCTTAGAGGGGGGGAGGGAGACCCAGTACTTC.

V gene TRBV28 combines with J gene TRBJ1-2; no reliable D call. This CDR3 region has 13 residues. Germline V CDR1 and CDR2: MDHEN, SYDVKM. V lost 5 bases to trimming and J lost 4 bases, with 11 bases between them. CDR3 coding DNA: TGTGCCAGCAGTGTGCCCCGGCGCTATGGCTACACCTTC. Its protein product is CASSVPRRYGYTF.

The rearrangement links TRBV3-1 (or the pseudogene TRBV3-2) to TRBJ1-5; weak D call: TRBD1 (5 bases). V lost 0 bases and J 5 bases, leaving 14 bases between the germline ends. The germline CDR1 and CDR2 sequences are LGHDT and YNNKEL (reference sequence). This CDR3 contains 16 residues. In nucleotides, the CDR3 is TGTGCCAGCAGCCAAGATTGGGGGAGAGGGGATCAGCCCCAGCATTTT. This encodes CASSQDWGRGDQPQHF.

V is TRBV7-2 and J is TRBJ1-1, with D unresolved. CDR1 and CDR2 from the germline V gene are SGHTA and FQGNSA. The CDR3 has 14 residues. With 1 base removed from V and 1 base from J, the gap between germline ends came to 7 bases. This CDR3 is CASSLVRENTEAFF. In nucleotides, the CDR3 is TGTGCCAGCAGCTTAGTAAGGGAGAACACTGAAGCTTTCTTT.

The chain links TRBV7-6 to TRBJ2-2; 8 positions agree with TRBD2. Germline CDR1 SGHVS, CDR2 FNYEAQ. The V gene end was trimmed by 1 base and the J gene end by 0 bases; junction bases not matched to a gene: 13. This CDR3 comprises 20 residues. As DNA, the CDR3 is TGTGCCAGCAGCTTAGTACCCCTCCTGGGTAGCGGGACGAACACCGGGGAGCTGTTTTTT. Amino acid sequence: CASSLVPLLGSGTNTGELFF.

In its sample, this clone was seen once. This CDR3 is CASSSTGVGQPQHF. For the CDR3, the DNA is TGTGCCAGCAGCTCCACAGGAGTAGGTCAGCCCCAGCATTTT. The rearrangement joins TRBV7-2 to TRBJ1-5; D is perhaps TRBD1 (5 bases). V gave up 4 bases and J gave up 6 bases, with 13 bases separating them. The germline V gene has CDR1 SGHTA and CDR2 FQGNSA. CDR3 length: 14 amino acids.

This clone has a handful of counts. The J gene is TRBJ1-4, the V gene TRBV9; TRBD1 agrees at 7 bases. This CDR3 is built from 14 residues. After removal of 4 bases from V and 4 bases from J, the junction contained 4 bases not matched to a gene. Germline V gives CDR1 SGDLS, CDR2 YYNGEE. The CDR3 loop is CASSRDSNNEKLFF. In DNA, the CDR3 is TGTGCCAGCAGCCGGGACAGCAATAATGAAAAACTGTTTTTT.

This chain links TRBV5-8 with TRBJ2-7, with 8 bases that match TRBD2. The CDR3 consists of 16 residues. The V segment lost 7 bases and the J segment 3 bases; nucleotides outside the gene matches: 15. Germline CDR1 and CDR2: SGHTS and YDEGEE. CDR3: CASPHPGSGTYYEQYF. CDR3 sequence (DNA): TGTGCCAGCCCCCATCCAGGTAGCGGGACTTACTACGAGCAGTACTTC.

The CDR3 coding sequence is TGTGCCAGCAGCTTAGTTGAGGCAGCAAACTATGGCTACACCTTC. It specifies CASSLVEAANYGYTF. The chain employs TRBV11-2 and TRBJ1-2; D ambiguous. CDR1 and CDR2 (germline): SGHAT, FQNNGV. With 1 base removed from V and 2 bases from J, the gap between germline ends came to 11 bases. The CDR3 contains 15 residues. The variable domain in full, completed from reference TRBV11-2 and TRBJ1-2, reads EAGVAQSPRYKIIEKRQSVAFWCNPISGHATLYWYQQILGQGPKLLIQFQNNGVVDDSQLPKDRFSAERLKGVDSTLKIQPAKLEDSAVYLCASSLVEAANYGYTFGSGTRLTVV.

This rearrangement joins TRBV6-5 to TRBJ1-2; D may be TRBD1 (5 bases). The CDR3 is made up of 14 amino acids. The V end was cut by 1 base, the J end by 6 bases, with 12 bases between. Germline V gene data show CDR1 as MNHEY and CDR2 as SVGAGI. The CDR3 spells CASSYLGPTNGYTF. The CDR3 region has the DNA TGTGCCAGCAGTTACTTGGGACCGACAAATGGCTACACCTTC.

The rearrangement joins TRBV5-4 to TRBJ2-5; D possibly corresponds to TRBD1 (6 bases). This CDR3 is 17 amino acids long. Germline V gene data show CDR1 as SGHNT and CDR2 as YYREEE (reference sequence). Trimming cost V 5 bases and J 0 bases, with 20 bases left between them. CDR3 residues: CASRSGTGTMYQETQYF. The DNA for the CDR3 is TGTGCCAGCAGATCTGGAACAGGGACGATGTACCAAGAGACCCAGTACTTC. Using reference TRBV5-4 and TRBJ2-5 for the parts outside the CDR3, the full variable domain is ETGVTQSPTHLIKTRGQQVTLRCSSQSGHNTVSWYQQALGQGPQFIFQYYREEENGRGNFPPRFSGLQFPNYSSELNVNALELDDSALYLCASRSGTGTMYQETQYFGPGTRLLVL.

The chain recombines TRBV6-6 with TRBJ2-3; D may be TRBD1 (5 bases). The CDR3 extends over 14 amino acids. Germline loops: CDR1 MNHNY, CDR2 SVGAGI (reference sequence). V lost 6 bases and J lost 5, with 15 bases in between. CDR3 nucleotides: TGTGCCAGCAGCCCCTCAGGGTTCAGAGATACGCAGTATTTT. Translated, it gives CASSPSGFRDTQYF.

By sample share, this clone is medium-sized. J is TRBJ2-7 and V is TRBV7-6; TRBD2 is a possible D gene (6 bases). Germline-derived CDR1 and CDR2 are SGHVS and FNYEAQ. The CDR3 runs to 15 residues. Trimming stripped 4 bases from V and 8 bases from J, with 21 bases between. The CDR3 loop is CASSSAGGNTRKQYF. The DNA for the CDR3 is TGTGCCAGCAGCTCGGCCGGGGGTAACACGAGAAAGCAGTACTTC.

The rearrangement uses TRBV2 and TRBJ1-1; tentatively, D is TRBD1 (5 bases). Germline V CDR1 and CDR2: SNHLY, FYNNEI. There are 11 residues in the CDR3. V was clipped by 5 bases and J by 8 bases, with 9 bases between them. Here the CDR3 DNA reads TGTGCCAGCAGTCGACAGCGCGAAGCTTTCTTT. The encoded protein is CASSRQREAFF.

The chain recombines TRBV21-1 with TRBJ2-1; the table's D gene call, TRBD2, was not cross checked with the DNA. TRBV21-1 is noted as a pseudogene. The CDR3 runs to 17 residues. The CDR3 is CASSYPTGRENYNEQFF. CDR3 nucleotides: TGTGCCAGCAGCTATCCAACCGGGCGGGAGAACTACAATGAGCAGTTCTTC.

The gene calls are TRBV28 and TRBJ1-2, with D maybe TRBD1 (5 bases). Trimming pared 6 bases from V and 4 bases from J, leaving 15 bases between. The germline V gene has CDR1 MDHEN and CDR2 SYDVKM. There are 14 residues in the CDR3. The CDR3 loop reads CASSSPQGAYGYTF. The CDR3 nucleotides are TGTGCCAGCAGCTCCCCCCAGGGCGCCTATGGCTACACCTTC.

V and J are TRBV18 and TRBJ1-2; TRBD1 aligns across 9 bases. CDR1 and CDR2 from the germline V gene are KGHSH and LQKENI. This CDR3 region has 13 residues. Trimming cost V 3 bases and J 6 bases; bases outside gene matches: 2. The CDR3: CASSPDRGNGYTF. Written as DNA, the CDR3 is TGTGCCAGCTCACCGGACAGGGGAAATGGCTACACCTTC.

The chain employs TRBV4-2 and TRBJ1-2; TRBD1 agrees at 7 bases. The CDR3 extends over 17 amino acids. Trimming took 0 bases from V and 3 from J; bases not matched to a gene: 10. Germline V gene data show CDR1 as LGHNA and CDR2 as YNFKEQ. The CDR3 DNA reads as TGTGCCAGCAGCCAAGAGGTCGGGCAGGGGGTACACTATGGCTACACCTTC. Translation gives CASSQEVGQGVHYGYTF.

The J gene is TRBJ1-1, the V gene TRBV19; 10 bases align to TRBD1. V shed 8 bases and J 7 bases; nucleotides not matched to a gene: 16. Germline loops: CDR1 LNHDA, CDR2 SQIVND (reference sequence). This CDR3 is built from 16 residues. The CDR3 region has the DNA TGTGCCAGTTCTCTAACGGGGACAGGGGTGTATGGTGAAGCTTTCTTT. This codes for CASSLTGTGVYGEAFF.

The gene calls are TRBV6-6 and TRBJ1-1; D might be TRBD1 (5 bases). CDR3 length: 14 amino acids. The V and J ends lost 2 bases and 6 bases respectively, with 13 bases between them. Germline values: CDR1 MNHNY, CDR2 SVGAGI (reference sequence). The CDR3 DNA follows: TGTGCCAGCAGTTACAATCCCAGGGCGGCTGAAGCTTTCTTT. Translation gives CASSYNPRAAEAFF.

This chain uses TRBV5-1 with TRBJ1-5; D remains unclear. The CDR3 is 16 amino acids. Germline CDR1 is SGHRS and CDR2 is YFSETQ. V lost 9 bases and J lost 1, with 20 bases in between. CDR3 coding DNA: TGCGCCACCCTCTGGAGGGAGCTGGAGAGCAATCAGCCCCAGCATTTT. This encodes CATLWRELESNQPQHF.

The V and J genes are TRBV4-1 and TRBJ2-5; the D is unclear. The CDR3 covers 13 residues. CDR1 and CDR2 (germline): MGHRA, YSYEKL. The germline V and J ends were trimmed by 3 bases and 2 bases, with 7 bases remaining between them. The CDR3 DNA follows: TGCGCCAGCAGCCATCCGAATCAAGAGACCCAGTACTTC. Protein product: CASSHPNQETQYF.

DNA for the CDR3: TGTGCCAGTAGTATCCGGCGGCAGGGTCTCTCTGGAAACACCATATATTTT. Protein product: CASSIRRQGLSGNTIYF. V and J are TRBV19 and TRBJ1-3; a possible D gene is TRBD1 (5 bases). Germline V gene lookup returns CDR1 LNHDA and CDR2 SQIVND (reference sequence). V dropped 3 bases and J dropped 0 bases, with 15 bases sitting between them. The CDR3 length is 17 residues.

The V call is TRBV7-2, the J call TRBJ1-2; no definite D call. Germline V lookup: CDR1 SGHTA, CDR2 FQGNSA. Trimming stripped 5 bases from V and 1 base from J, with 17 bases between. CDR3 length: 16 residues. This CDR3 reads CASSTSIGGLNYGYTF. Here the CDR3 DNA reads TGTGCCAGCAGCACATCCATCGGAGGACTTAACTATGGCTACACCTTC.

The chain couples TRBV6-2 or TRBV6-3 to TRBJ2-5; D remains ambiguous. The V gene lost 5 bases and the J gene lost 0 bases, with 4 bases spanning the gap. From germline, CDR1 is MNHEY and CDR2 SVGEGT. The CDR3 loop spans 12 amino acids. CDR3 protein: CASSTDQETQYF. The CDR3 region has the DNA TGTGCCAGCAGTACTGACCAAGAGACCCAGTACTTC.

V is TRBV14 and J is TRBJ2-7, with 7 bases aligning to TRBD1. V dropped 2 bases and J dropped 2; count of bases not matched to a gene: 12. The CDR3 has 17 residues. Looked up from germline, CDR1 is SGHDN and CDR2 is FVKESK. In nucleotides, the CDR3 is TGTGCCAGCAGCCAATTGGCAAACAGGGGCCAGGCCTACGAGCAGTACTTC. It encodes CASSQLANRGQAYEQYF. The complete variable domain, with remaining parts taken from reference TRBV14 and TRBJ2-7, reads EAGVTQFPSHSVIEKGQTVTLRCDPISGHDNLYWYRRVMGKEIKFLLHFVKESKQDESGMPNNRFLAERTGGTYSTLKVQPAELEDSGVYFCASSQLANRGQAYEQYFGPGTRLTVT.